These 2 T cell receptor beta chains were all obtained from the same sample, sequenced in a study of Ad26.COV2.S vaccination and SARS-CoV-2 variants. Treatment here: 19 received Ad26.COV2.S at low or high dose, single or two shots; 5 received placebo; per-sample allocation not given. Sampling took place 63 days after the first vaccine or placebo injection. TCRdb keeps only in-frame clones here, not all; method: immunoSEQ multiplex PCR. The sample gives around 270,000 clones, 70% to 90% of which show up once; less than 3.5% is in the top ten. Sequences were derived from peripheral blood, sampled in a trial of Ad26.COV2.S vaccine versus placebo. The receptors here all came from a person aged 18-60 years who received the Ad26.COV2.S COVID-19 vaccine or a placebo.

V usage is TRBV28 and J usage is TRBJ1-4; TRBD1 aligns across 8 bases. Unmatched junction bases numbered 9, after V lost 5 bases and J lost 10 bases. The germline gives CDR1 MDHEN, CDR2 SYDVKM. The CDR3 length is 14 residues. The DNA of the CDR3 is TGTGCCAGCAGTCTACAGGGGGTCAAGGGAAAACTGTTTTTT. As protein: CASSLQGVKGKLFF.

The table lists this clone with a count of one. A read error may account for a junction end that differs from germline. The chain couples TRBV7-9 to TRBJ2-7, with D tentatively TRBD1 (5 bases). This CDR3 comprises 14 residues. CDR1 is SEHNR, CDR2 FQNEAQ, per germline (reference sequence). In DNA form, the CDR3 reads TGTGCCAGCAGCTTAGATTGGGGCTCCCACGAGCAGTACTTC. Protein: CASSLDWGSHEQYF.